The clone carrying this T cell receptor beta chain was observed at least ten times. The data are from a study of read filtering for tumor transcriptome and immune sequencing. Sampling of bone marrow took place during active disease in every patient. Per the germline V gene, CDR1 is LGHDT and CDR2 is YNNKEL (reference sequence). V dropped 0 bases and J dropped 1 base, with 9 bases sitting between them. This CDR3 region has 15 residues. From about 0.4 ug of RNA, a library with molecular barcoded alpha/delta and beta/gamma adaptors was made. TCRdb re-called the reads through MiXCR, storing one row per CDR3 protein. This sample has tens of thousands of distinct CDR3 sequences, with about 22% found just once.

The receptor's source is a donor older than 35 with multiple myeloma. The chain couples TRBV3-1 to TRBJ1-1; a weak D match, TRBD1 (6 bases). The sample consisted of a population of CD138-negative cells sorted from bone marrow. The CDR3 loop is CASSQDPGANTEAFF. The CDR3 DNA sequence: TGTGCCAGCAGCCAAGATCCGGGGGCGAACACTGAAGCTTTCTTT.